The present TCR beta chain was sequenced within a study of blood T cell repertoires in COVID-19. Study summary: Donors in the United States, Italy and Spain gave samples during acute or convalescent COVID-19. PBMCs, B-cell-depleted T cells, or T cells provided the cDNA or gDNA that made up the material.

This CDR3 is 14 amino acids long. Germline CDR1 SGHRS, CDR2 YFSETQ. Trimming took 0 bases from V and 4 from J; bases not matched to a gene: 3. The authors' processing: Using reference gene primer amplification, nucleated cell counts were estimated. The data were produced by immunoSEQ multiplex PCR, yet TCRdb's version contains in-frame clones alone and is incomplete. D and trimming come from the DNA, and the V and J calls and clone size come from that table. The table has about 270,000 clones, around 87% seen once. Sequenced input: peripheral blood. The chain uses TRBV5-1 and TRBJ2-5, with 7 bases that match TRBD2. This clonotype was obtained from a woman in her forties or fifties with acute or convalescent COVID-19. The CDR3 nucleotides read TGCGCCAGCAGCTTGGTCCCGGGAGGAGAGACCCAGTACTTC. This codes for CASSLVPGGETQYF.